The sequence of this T cell receptor (beta chain) was determined in a study of T cells in Graves' hyperthyroidism and ophthalmopathy. Study-level background: Peripheral blood was taken when the disease was first diagnosed, before any treatment began. Notes on the study in general: A model of 13 V-J pairs discriminated ophthalmopathy from stable hyperthyroidism.

Between the trimmed V and J ends, which lost 4 bases and 3 bases, there was a span of 9 bases. The CDR3 runs 13 residues. Germline CDR1 ENHRY, CDR2 SYGVKD. Clinical symptoms, serum thyroxine and TRAb, thyroid ultrasound and orbital computed tomography together formed the diagnostic basis. This clonotype was picked up many times. Its antigen is unknown. It was RNA transcripts that yielded the amplified TCR beta CDR3 regions. HTBI primers were the set used in a first-round RT-PCR of the TCR CDR3. In TCRdb, the multiplex PCR reads were re-called with MiXCR into one record per CDR3 protein. The data contain over 400,000 distinct CDR3 sequences, about 20% of them singletons.

V usage is TRBV10-3 and J usage is TRBJ1-2; D is unresolved. The sequence derives from a woman in her 70s with Graves' ophthalmopathy. Sequencing was carried out using blood. CDR3 protein: CAISGRADYGYTF. CDR3 DNA: TGTGCCATCAGTGGTCGGGCAGACTATGGCTACACCTTC.